The clone carrying this TCR beta chain was seen only a few times. What it binds is unknown. These data originate in a study of blood T cells in healthy people across ages. Study-wide points: There was a strong correlation between TCR beta diversity and naive T cell percentage. With age, beta diversity per million T cells declined roughly linearly, significantly by approximately 40.

A second roughly 6 to 11 cycle PCR used barcoded and J-beta primers. TCRdb reprocessed the 5' RACE reads via MiXCR and lists one record per CDR3 protein. The sample has about 840,000 distinct CDR3 sequences, 29% seen once; the top ten hold roughly 10%. This CDR3 is 14 amino acids long. V was shortened by 0 bases and J by 7 bases, with 11 bases between the two germline ends. Germline-derived CDR1 and CDR2 are SGHRS and YFSETQ. These sequences were also reported in another study, on T cells of mothers and their children.

The rearrangement joins TRBV5-1 to TRBJ2-1, with D perhaps TRBD1 (5 bases). Material for sequencing was blood. The sequence came from a woman aged 40 to 55 in good health. CDR3 residues: CASSLGGPSNEQFF. The DNA for the CDR3 is TGCGCCAGCAGCTTGGGGGGCCCTTCGAATGAGCAGTTCTTC.